This section outlines one TCR beta chain sequence together with its context. The antigen is unknown. This sample was taken from a study of OX40 agonist ivuxolimab in advanced cancers. Study-level results: Circulating CD4+ and CD8+ T cells showed clonal expansion by week 6 at 0.1 to 3.0 mg/kg.

Here immunoSEQ multiplex PCR was the method, and the copy in TCRdb shows in-frame clones only, minus some. The sample shows 70,000 or so clones, 85% to 90% of them seen only once. The CDR3 covers 15 residues. The V gene's germline CDR1 is MNHNY and CDR2 SVGAGI (reference sequence). The trim removed 7 bases at V and 8 bases at J, leaving 11 bases unmatched. The rearrangement joins TRBV6-6 to TRBJ2-1; TRBD1 agrees at 10 bases. The TCR sequence derives from an adult with an advanced solid tumor such as melanoma, head and neck, liver or kidney cancer. The material sequenced was CD4+ or CD8+ T cells sorted from blood, taken in a trial of the OX40 agonist ivuxolimab. CDR3: CASNRGQGGRDEQFF. CDR3 nucleotides: TGTGCCAGCAACCGAGGACAGGGGGGAAGAGATGAGCAGTTCTTC.